Listed below are T cell receptor beta chains from one sample, sequenced in a study of T-cell reconstitution after alpha-beta-depleted transplantation in children. A single record per CDR3 protein comes from TCRdb applying MiXCR to the PCR reads. The sample has around 300,000 distinct CDR3 sequences, over 7% seen once; the top ten hold 9.1%. This material consisted of peripheral blood, taken 360 days after TCRalphabeta/CD19-depleted stem cell transplant. The receptors were sampled from a female patient between 2 and 10 years old who had a stem cell transplant for Fanconi anemia, so the T cells may come from the graft donor. The conserved cysteine and the conserved F or W are not part of the CDR3 here. Rows give clone size only sometimes, using once, few, many, or a class for an expanded clone.

TRBV15	.	TRBJ2-7	ATSRDLASPGTGSYEQY
TRBV24-1	many	TRBJ2-1	ATSDKLLSETPKTGAHNEQF
TRBV12-3/TRBV12-4	many	TRBJ1-2	ASTRALRQRSLYGYT
TRBV25-1	many	TRBJ2-5	ASSEYFPGRGEETQY
TRBV7-9	few	TRBJ2-1	ASSLPGQVYNEQF
TRBV7-9	many	TRBJ2-3	ASSLGTSGASTDTQY
TRBV18	few	TRBJ2-5	ASSQDEQGLSETQY
TRBV5-1	many	TRBJ1-4	ASSRDLNEKLF
TRBV6-4	many	TRBJ2-3	ASSRLAGESTDTQY
TRBV7-6	many	TRBJ1-1	ASSIPGSSTEAF
TRBV2	many	TRBJ2-1	ASGGTRIRSEQF
TRBV7-2	.	TRBJ2-3	ASSWNGRDTQY
TRBV28	many	TRBJ2-1	ASSFSGSNEQF
TRBV9	many	TRBJ2-2	ASSVVPEGPNTGELF
TRBV7-9	many	TRBJ1-3	ASSLSTSGNTIY
TRBV15	few	TRBJ1-4	ATSNLGEGVNEKLF
TRBV4-3	many	TRBJ2-2	ASSRIQTGYTGELF
TRBV6-2/TRBV6-3	many	TRBJ1-2	ASSYSSRNYGYT
TRBV7-8	many	TRBJ2-2	ASSLRTSGGTGELF
TRBV10-2	.	TRBJ2-3	ASTRQGAADTQY
TRBV6-2/TRBV6-3	many	TRBJ2-1	ASAPSGGAFNEQF
TRBV12-3/TRBV12-4	many	TRBJ2-6	ASSFTVSGANVLT
TRBV10-1	many	TRBJ2-3	ASSEASTDTQY
TRBV7-8	few	TRBJ2-1	ASSLALQRGFNEQF
TRBV5-6	many	TRBJ2-2	ASSFGTAGALNTGELF